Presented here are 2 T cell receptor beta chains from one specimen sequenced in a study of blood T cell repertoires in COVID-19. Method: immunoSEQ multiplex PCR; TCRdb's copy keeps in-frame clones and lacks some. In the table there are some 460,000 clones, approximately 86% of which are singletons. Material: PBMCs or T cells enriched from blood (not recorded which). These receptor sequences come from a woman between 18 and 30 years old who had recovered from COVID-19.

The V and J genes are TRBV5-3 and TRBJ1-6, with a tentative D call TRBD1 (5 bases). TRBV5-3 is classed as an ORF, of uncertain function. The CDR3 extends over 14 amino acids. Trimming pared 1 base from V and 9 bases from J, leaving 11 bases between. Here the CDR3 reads CARSLRRGCSPLHF. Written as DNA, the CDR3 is TGTGCCAGAAGCTTGAGGAGGGGCTGTTCACCCCTCCACTTT.

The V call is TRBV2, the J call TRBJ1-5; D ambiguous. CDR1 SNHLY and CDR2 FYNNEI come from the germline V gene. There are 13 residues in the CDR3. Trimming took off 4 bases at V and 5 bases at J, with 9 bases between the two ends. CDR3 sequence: CASSGKDYQPQHF. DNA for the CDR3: TGTGCCAGCAGTGGGAAGGACTATCAGCCCCAGCATTTT.